One sample yielded the 6 T cell receptor beta chains listed below, sequenced in a study of T cell responses to AZD1222 COVID-19 vaccine. TCRdb keeps only in-frame clones here, not all; method: immunoSEQ multiplex PCR. The sample records about 150,000 clones, 90% being singletons. Here the sequenced sample was peripheral blood, taken on day 0 of AZD1222 vaccination. The receptors shown here come from an adult in good health.

The V gene is TRBV24-1, the J gene TRBJ2-3; D perhaps matches TRBD2 (6 bases). Germline lookup yields CDR1 KGHDR and CDR2 SFDVKD. The germline V and J ends were trimmed by 4 bases and 8 bases, with 21 bases remaining between them. The CDR3 length is 16 residues. In nucleotides, the CDR3 is TGTGCCACCAGTGACTTGAGCGCGGGATCCCACGGTACGCAGTATTTT. This encodes CATSDLSAGSHGTQYF.

This rearrangement joins TRBV4-1 to TRBJ1-1, with D maybe TRBD1 (6 bases). CDR1 MGHRA and CDR2 YSYEKL come from the germline V gene. V lost 3 bases and J lost 1, with 18 bases in between. The CDR3 length is 17 residues. CDR3 nucleotide sequence: TGCGCCAGCAGCCAGCCAGGGACAAGGACGGGGAACACTGAAGCTTTCTTT. Translating it yields CASSQPGTRTGNTEAFF.

This chain joins TRBV28 and TRBJ2-7, with 8 bases lining up with TRBD2. The V and J ends lost 6 bases and 4 bases, in that order; junction bases with no gene match: 8. CDR1 and CDR2 (germline): MDHEN, SYDVKM. This CDR3 spans 14 amino acids. Written as DNA, the CDR3 is TGTGCCAGCAGCCGTGTAGCGGGAATATACGAGCAGTACTTC. It is translated as CASSRVAGIYEQYF. The entire variable domain, with the rest obtained from reference TRBV28 and TRBJ2-7, is as follows: DVKVTQSSRYLVKRTGEKVFLECVQDMDHENMFWYRQDPGLGLRLIYFSYDVKMKEKGDIPEGYSVSREKKERFSLILESASTNQTSMYLCASSRVAGIYEQYFGPGTRLTVT.

This clone was counted a single time. The chain recombines TRBV28 with TRBJ2-7; TRBD2 might be the D (5 bases). V was cut by 2 bases and J by 1 base, with 9 bases left in between. CDR1 and CDR2 from the germline V gene are MDHEN and SYDVKM. The CDR3 spans 14 residues. CDR3 nucleotide sequence: TGTGCCAGCAGTTTACTCGGGAATTCCTACGAGCAGTACTTC. Residues: CASSLLGNSYEQYF.

The V gene is TRBV2, the J gene TRBJ2-7; D gene unclear. The germline V and J ends were trimmed by 2 bases and 2 bases, with 10 bases remaining between them. The CDR3 runs 14 residues. From germline, CDR1 is SNHLY and CDR2 FYNNEI. CDR3 sequence (DNA): TGTGCCAGCAGTGAACTACACCAAACCTACGAGCAGTACTTC. It yields the protein CASSELHQTYEQYF.

The count of this clone is one. The chain employs TRBV29-1 and TRBJ2-7; possible D gene TRBD1, 6 bases. Germline V CDR1 and CDR2: SQVTM, ANQGSEA. CDR3 size: 13 residues. V was trimmed by 5 bases and J by 0 bases, leaving 11 bases between them. The CDR3 reads CSVRTDSSYEQYF. The CDR3 DNA is TGCAGCGTTAGGACAGATTCCTCCTACGAGCAGTACTTC.